There are many counts of the clone carrying this TCR beta chain. The germline CDR1 and CDR2 sequences are SGHVS and FNYEAQ. The V end was cut by 2 bases, the J end by 5 bases, with 9 bases between. This CDR3 spans 14 amino acids. TCRdb recomputed calls from the 5' RACE reads with MiXCR, one row per CDR3 protein. The table includes hundreds of thousands of distinct CDR3 sequences, roughly 7% detected once. This specimen comes from a study of identical twins. These records were also assigned to another study, of yellow fever vaccine responses in identical twins. That work states: Twins' vaccine T cell response reportedly gave the appearance of partial convergence and partial personalization.

Sequences were obtained from memory (CD45RO+) T cells sorted from blood. The rearrangement links TRBV7-6 to TRBJ2-2; possible D gene TRBD2, 5 bases. This receptor was obtained from a woman aged 18-29 years in good health. The CDR3 bases are TGTGCCAGCAGCTTAAGTCCGGGGACCGGGGAGCTGTTTTTT. Translating it yields CASSLSPGTGELFF.